The 13 T cell receptor beta chains below come from one sample, sequenced in a study of blood T cell repertoires in COVID-19. This table comes from immunoSEQ multiplex PCR, and its TCRdb copy is limited to in-frame clones, with some not included. Here the sample spans roughly 230,000 clones, about 86% being singletons. The sequenced sample consisted of peripheral blood. The source of these receptors is a man between 45 and 60 years old with active or convalescent COVID-19.

The gene calls are TRBV4-2 and TRBJ1-4, with 8 bases matching TRBD1. Germline CDR1 is LGHNA and CDR2 is YNFKEQ. This CDR3 region has 15 residues. Trimming at V came to 1 base and at J to 5 bases, leaving 3 bases not matched to a gene. The CDR3 DNA follows: TGTGCCAGCAGCCAAGGGACAGGGCGGAATGAAAAACTGTTTTTT. It codes for CASSQGTGRNEKLFF.

The chain links TRBV10-3 to TRBJ1-4, with TRBD1 matching 8 bases. CDR3 length: 16 amino acids. Trimming removed 0 bases from V and 11 bases from J; junction bases left unmatched: 11. Germline CDR1 is ENHRY and CDR2 is SYGVKD. As DNA, the CDR3 is TGTGCCATCAGTGAGTCAGGCACAGGGGGTCCGCTTAAACTGTTTTTT. This translates into CAISESGTGGPLKLFF.

The V and J genes are TRBV5-4 and TRBJ1-6, with a weak D call TRBD1 (5 bases). The CDR3 is 15 amino acids. Trimming took off 0 bases at V and 10 bases at J, with 14 bases between the two ends. Germline-derived CDR1 and CDR2 are SGHNT and YYREEE (reference sequence). The CDR3 loop reads CASSLGTPVDSPLHF. The CDR3 nucleotides read TGTGCCAGCAGCTTGGGGACACCGGTGGACTCACCCCTCCACTTT.

This clone has a single count. DNA for the CDR3: TGCGCCAGCAGCTTGGAACAGGGCTATGGCTACACCTTC. Its protein is CASSLEQGYGYTF. The V call is TRBV5-1, the J call TRBJ1-2; the D gene is possibly TRBD1 (6 bases). The V gene's germline CDR1 is SGHRS and CDR2 YFSETQ. Trimming cost V 0 bases and J 4 bases, with 7 bases left between them. CDR3 length equals 13 residues. The variable domain in full, completed from reference TRBV5-1 and TRBJ1-2, reads KAGVTQTPRYLIKTRGQQVTLSCSPISGHRSVSWYQQTPGQGLQFLFEYFSETQRNKGNFPGRFSGRQFSNSRSEMNVSTLELGDSALYLCASSLEQGYGYTFGSGTRLTVV.

The V gene is TRBV2, the J gene TRBJ2-2, with a tentative D call TRBD2 (5 bases). With 2 bases removed from V and 5 bases from J, the gap between germline ends came to 9 bases. CDR3 size: 14 residues. CDR1 SNHLY and CDR2 FYNNEI come from the germline V gene. CDR3 sequence reads: CASSELRGTGELFF. CDR3 sequence (DNA): TGTGCCAGCAGTGAATTACGGGGAACCGGGGAGCTGTTTTTT.

This sequence joins TRBV7-8 and TRBJ2-7; 8 nucleotides agree with TRBD2. The CDR3 totals 16 residues. J was trimmed by 7 bases and V by 6 bases; bases with no gene match: 17. CDR1 SGHVS and CDR2 FQNEAQ come from the germline V gene. In DNA form, the CDR3 reads TGTGCCAGCAGAGAAGGACGGGGGGGCATAAGGAATGAGCAGTACTTC. Its protein product is CASREGRGGIRNEQYF.

This chain uses TRBV2 with TRBJ1-5, with D possibly matching TRBD1 (5 bases). The CDR3 runs 15 residues. V lost 5 bases to trimming and J lost 0 bases, with 11 bases between them. Germline assignment: CDR1 SNHLY and CDR2 FYNNEI. CDR3 coding DNA: TGTGCCAGCAGTTCGGGACTTTATAGCAATCAGCCCCAGCATTTT. Translated, it gives CASSSGLYSNQPQHF.

V and J are TRBV5-5 and TRBJ2-1, with D possibly matching TRBD1 (6 bases). V shed 3 bases and J shed 8 bases, with 15 bases lying between them. Germline-derived CDR1 and CDR2 are SGHKS and YYEKEE (reference sequence). The CDR3 has 14 residues. CDR3 residues: CASSWGSGVDEQFF. The CDR3 DNA is TGTGCCAGCAGCTGGGGATCAGGGGTGGATGAGCAGTTCTTC.

V is TRBV5-1 and J is TRBJ1-1; D is ambiguous. From germline, CDR1 is SGHRS and CDR2 YFSETQ. The CDR3 sequence is 13 residues long. Trimming took off 6 bases at V and 7 bases at J, with 16 bases between the two ends. The DNA for the CDR3 is TGCGCCAGCACGTCTCCTGGACTACATGAAGCTTTCTTT. Translation gives CASTSPGLHEAFF.

The chain has TRBV30 and TRBJ2-7, with 9 bases lining up with TRBD1. The V gene end was trimmed by 8 bases and the J gene end by 2 bases; junction bases not matched to a gene: 7. The CDR3 is 13 residues long. The germline gives CDR1 GTSNPN, CDR2 SVGIG (reference sequence). The CDR3: CATRTGEAYEQYF. CDR3 DNA sequence: TGTGCCACCAGGACAGGGGAGGCCTACGAGCAGTACTTC. Supplemented by reference TRBV30 and TRBJ2-7, the full variable domain reads SQTIHQWPATLVQPVGSPLSLECTVEGTSNPNLYWYRQAAGRGLQLLFYSVGIGQISSEVPQNLSASRPQDRQFILSSKKLLLSDSGFYLCATRTGEAYEQYFGPGTRLTVT.

CDR3 region: CASSLLQGSEQFF. Written as DNA, the CDR3 is TGTGCCAGCAGTCTCCTACAGGGCTCTGAGCAGTTCTTC. This chain links TRBV6-5 with TRBJ2-1; tentatively, D is TRBD1 (6 bases). The V gene lost 5 bases and the J gene lost 9 bases, with 14 bases spanning the gap. Per the germline V gene, CDR1 is MNHEY and CDR2 is SVGAGI. The CDR3 spans 13 residues.

Notes on this clone: This sample includes further DNA sequences coding for the same CDR3. The rearrangement links TRBV18 to TRBJ1-6; TRBD1 matches 7 bases. Germline CDR1 is KGHSH and CDR2 is LQKENI. The CDR3 is 15 amino acids. With 6 bases clipped from V and 8 bases from J, the junction kept 10 bases outside the gene matches. For the CDR3, the DNA is TGTGCCAGCTCCCCCAGCTCCGGGACAGATTCACCCCTCCACTTT. It yields the protein CASSPSSGTDSPLHF.

Only one count was recorded for this clone. J is TRBJ1-2 and V is TRBV2, with 10 bases that match TRBD1. J gave up 2 bases and V 3 bases, and 9 bases lay outside the gene matches. CDR1 is SNHLY and CDR2 is FYNNEI in the germline V gene. The CDR3 length is 17 residues. The CDR3 DNA reads as TGTGCCAGCAGTGAGGGTTTTCCGGGACAGGGGAACTATGGCTACACCTTC. It is translated as CASSEGFPGQGNYGYTF.